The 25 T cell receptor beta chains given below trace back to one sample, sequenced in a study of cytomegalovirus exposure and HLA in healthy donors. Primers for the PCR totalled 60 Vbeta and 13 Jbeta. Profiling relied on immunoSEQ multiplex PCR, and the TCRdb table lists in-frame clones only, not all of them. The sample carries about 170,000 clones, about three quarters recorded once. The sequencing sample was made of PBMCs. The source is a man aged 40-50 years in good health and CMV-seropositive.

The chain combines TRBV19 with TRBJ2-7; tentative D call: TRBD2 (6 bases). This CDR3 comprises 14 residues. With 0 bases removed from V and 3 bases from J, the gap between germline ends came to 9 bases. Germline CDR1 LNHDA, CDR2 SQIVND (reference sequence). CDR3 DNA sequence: TGTGCCAGTAGTATAGAGGCGGGATTCTACGAGCAGTACTTC. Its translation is CASSIEAGFYEQYF.

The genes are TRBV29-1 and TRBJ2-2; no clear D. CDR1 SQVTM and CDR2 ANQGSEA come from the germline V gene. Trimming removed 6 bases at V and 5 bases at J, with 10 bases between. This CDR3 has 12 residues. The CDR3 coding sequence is TGCAGCGTCCGAGCCCCAACCGGGGAGCTGTTTTTT. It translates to CSVRAPTGELFF.

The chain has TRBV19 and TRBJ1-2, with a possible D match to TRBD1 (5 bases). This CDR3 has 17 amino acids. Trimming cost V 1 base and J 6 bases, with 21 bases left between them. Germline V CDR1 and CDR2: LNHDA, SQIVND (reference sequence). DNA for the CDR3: TGTGCCAGTAGTATAGGGGAGGGGCGCCCCTACTCCCATGGCTACACCTTC. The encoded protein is CASSIGEGRPYSHGYTF.

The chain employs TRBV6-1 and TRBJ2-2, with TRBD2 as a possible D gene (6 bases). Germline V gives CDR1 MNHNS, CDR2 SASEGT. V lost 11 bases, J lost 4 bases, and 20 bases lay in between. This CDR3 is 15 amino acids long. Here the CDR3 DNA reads TGTGCCGCGGGGCCTGGGAGAAGCGGCACCGGGGAGCTGTTTTTT. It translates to CAAGPGRSGTGELFF.

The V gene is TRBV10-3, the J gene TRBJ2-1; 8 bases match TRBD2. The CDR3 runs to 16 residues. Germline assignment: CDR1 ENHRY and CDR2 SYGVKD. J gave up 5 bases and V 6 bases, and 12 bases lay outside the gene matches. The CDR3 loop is CAISKARGGVDNEQFF. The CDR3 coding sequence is TGTGCCATCAGCAAGGCACGGGGGGGCGTAGACAATGAGCAGTTCTTC.

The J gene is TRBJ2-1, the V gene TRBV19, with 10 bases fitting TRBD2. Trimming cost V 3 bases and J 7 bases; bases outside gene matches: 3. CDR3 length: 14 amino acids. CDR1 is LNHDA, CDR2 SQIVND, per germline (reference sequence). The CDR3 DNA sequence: TGTGCCAGTAGTATGGGACTAGCGAGAAATGAGCAGTTCTTC. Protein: CASSMGLARNEQFF.

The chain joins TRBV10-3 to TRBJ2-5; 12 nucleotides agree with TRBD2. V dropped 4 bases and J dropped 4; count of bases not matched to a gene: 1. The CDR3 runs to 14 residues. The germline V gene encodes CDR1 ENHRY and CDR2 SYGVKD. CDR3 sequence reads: CAISGGLAGETQYF. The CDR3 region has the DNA TGTGCCATCAGTGGGGGACTAGCGGGAGAGACCCAGTACTTC.

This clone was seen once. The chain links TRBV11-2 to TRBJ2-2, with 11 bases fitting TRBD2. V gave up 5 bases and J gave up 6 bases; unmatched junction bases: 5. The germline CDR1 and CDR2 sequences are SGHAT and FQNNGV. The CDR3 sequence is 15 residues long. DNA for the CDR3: TGTGCCAGCAGCCGTAGCGGGAGGGCCCCCGGGGAGCTGTTTTTT. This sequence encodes CASSRSGRAPGELFF.

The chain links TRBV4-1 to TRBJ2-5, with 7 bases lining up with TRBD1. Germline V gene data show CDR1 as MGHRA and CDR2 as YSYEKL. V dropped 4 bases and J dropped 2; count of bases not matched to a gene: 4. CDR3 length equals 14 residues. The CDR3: CASSPDRLQETQYF. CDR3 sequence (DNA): TGCGCCAGCAGCCCGGACAGGCTACAAGAGACCCAGTACTTC.

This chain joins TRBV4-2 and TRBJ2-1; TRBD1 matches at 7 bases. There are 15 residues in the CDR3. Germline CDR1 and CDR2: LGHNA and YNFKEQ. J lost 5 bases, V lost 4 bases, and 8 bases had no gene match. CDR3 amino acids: CASSRRQGADNEQFF. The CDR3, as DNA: TGTGCCAGCAGCCGTCGACAGGGCGCGGACAATGAGCAGTTCTTC.

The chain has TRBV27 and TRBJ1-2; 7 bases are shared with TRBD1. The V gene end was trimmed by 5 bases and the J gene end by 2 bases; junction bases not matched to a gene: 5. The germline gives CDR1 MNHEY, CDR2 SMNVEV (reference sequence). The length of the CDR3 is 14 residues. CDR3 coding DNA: TGTGCCAGCAGTACCCAACAGGGGAACTATGGCTACACCTTC. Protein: CASSTQQGNYGYTF.

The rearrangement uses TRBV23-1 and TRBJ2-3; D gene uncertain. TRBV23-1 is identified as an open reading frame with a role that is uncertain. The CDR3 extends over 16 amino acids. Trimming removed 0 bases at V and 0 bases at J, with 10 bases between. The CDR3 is CASSQSRRSSTDTQYF. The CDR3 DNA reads TGCGCCAGCAGTCAATCGCGGCGATCTAGCACAGATACGCAGTATTTT.

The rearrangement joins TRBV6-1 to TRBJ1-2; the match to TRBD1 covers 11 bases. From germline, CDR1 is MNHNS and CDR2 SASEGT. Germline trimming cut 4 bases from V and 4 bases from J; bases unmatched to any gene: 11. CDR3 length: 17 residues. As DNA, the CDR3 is TGTGCCAGCAGTGGGACAGGGGGCGGCCGGCAAGTCTATGGCTACACCTTC. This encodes CASSGTGGGRQVYGYTF.

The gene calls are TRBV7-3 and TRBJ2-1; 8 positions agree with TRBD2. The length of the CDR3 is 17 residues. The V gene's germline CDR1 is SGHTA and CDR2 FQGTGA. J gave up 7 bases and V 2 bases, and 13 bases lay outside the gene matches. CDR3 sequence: CASSLGGAGAKENEQFF. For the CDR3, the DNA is TGTGCCAGCAGCTTAGGCGGAGCGGGAGCGAAAGAGAATGAGCAGTTCTTC. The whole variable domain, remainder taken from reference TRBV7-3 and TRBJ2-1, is GAGVSQTPSNKVTEKGKYVELRCDPISGHTALYWYRQSLGQGPEFLIYFQGTGAADDSGLPNDRFFAVRPEGSVSTLKIQRTERGDSAVYLCASSLGGAGAKENEQFFGPGTRLTVL.

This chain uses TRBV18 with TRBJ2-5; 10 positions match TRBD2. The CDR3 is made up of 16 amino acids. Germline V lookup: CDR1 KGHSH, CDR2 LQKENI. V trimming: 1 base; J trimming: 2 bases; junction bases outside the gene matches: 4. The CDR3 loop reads CASSPRVSGRQETQYF. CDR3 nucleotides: TGTGCCAGCTCACCACGGGTTAGCGGGAGGCAAGAGACCCAGTACTTC. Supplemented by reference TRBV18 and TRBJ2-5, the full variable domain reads NAGVMQNPRHLVRRRGQEARLRCSPMKGHSHVYWYRQLPEEGLKFMVYLQKENIIDESGMPKERFSAEFPKEGPSILRIQQVVRGDSAAYFCASSPRVSGRQETQYFGPGTRLLVL.

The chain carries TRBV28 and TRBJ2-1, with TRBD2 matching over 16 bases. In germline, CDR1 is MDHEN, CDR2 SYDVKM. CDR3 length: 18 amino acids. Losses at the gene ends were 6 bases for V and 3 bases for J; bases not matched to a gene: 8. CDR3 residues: CASRGTSGRGGDYNEQFF. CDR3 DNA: TGTGCCAGCAGGGGGACTAGCGGGAGGGGGGGGGACTACAATGAGCAGTTCTTC.

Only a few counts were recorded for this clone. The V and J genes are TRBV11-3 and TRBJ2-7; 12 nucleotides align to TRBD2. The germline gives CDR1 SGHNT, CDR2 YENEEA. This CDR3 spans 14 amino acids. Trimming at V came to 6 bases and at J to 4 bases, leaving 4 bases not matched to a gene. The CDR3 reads CASRRLAGGYEQYF. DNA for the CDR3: TGTGCCAGCAGACGGCTAGCGGGAGGGTACGAGCAGTACTTC.

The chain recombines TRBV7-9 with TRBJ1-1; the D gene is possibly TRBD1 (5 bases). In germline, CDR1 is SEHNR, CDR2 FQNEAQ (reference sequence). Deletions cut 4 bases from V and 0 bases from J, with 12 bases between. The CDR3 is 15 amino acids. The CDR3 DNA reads TGTGCCAGCAGCTACGGGGGACCTTTGAACACTGAAGCTTTCTTT. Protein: CASSYGGPLNTEAFF.

In nucleotides, the CDR3 is TGTGCCAGCAGCCCTCTGGGAGGCGGGAGGGCCAGAACCGGGGAGCTGTTTTTT. Amino acids: CASSPLGGGRARTGELFF. The rearrangement uses TRBV27 and TRBJ2-2; 9 bases are shared with TRBD2. Germline V gives CDR1 MNHEY, CDR2 SMNVEV (reference sequence). The V gene end was trimmed by 6 bases and the J gene end by 5 bases; junction bases not matched to a gene: 16. The CDR3 length is 18 residues.

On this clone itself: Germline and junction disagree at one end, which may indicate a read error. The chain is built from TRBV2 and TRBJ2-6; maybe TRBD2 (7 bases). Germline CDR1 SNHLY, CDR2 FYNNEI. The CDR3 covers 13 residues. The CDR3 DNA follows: TGTGCCCTTGGGGGGGCTGGGGCCAACGGCCTGACTTTC. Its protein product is CALGGAGANGLTF. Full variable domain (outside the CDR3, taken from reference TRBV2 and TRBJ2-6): EPEVTQTPSHQVTQMGQEVILRCVPISNHLYFYWYRQILGQKVEFLVSFYNNEISEKSEIFDDQFSVERPDGSNFTLKIRSTKLEDSAMYFCALGGAGANGLTFGAGSRLTVL.

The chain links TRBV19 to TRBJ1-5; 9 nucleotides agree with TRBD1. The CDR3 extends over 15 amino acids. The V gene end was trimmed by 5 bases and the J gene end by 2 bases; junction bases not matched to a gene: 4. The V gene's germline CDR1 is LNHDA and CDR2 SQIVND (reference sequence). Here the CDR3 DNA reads TGTGCCAGTAGTTTTCGGACAGGGGGCAATCAGCCCCAGCATTTT. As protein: CASSFRTGGNQPQHF.

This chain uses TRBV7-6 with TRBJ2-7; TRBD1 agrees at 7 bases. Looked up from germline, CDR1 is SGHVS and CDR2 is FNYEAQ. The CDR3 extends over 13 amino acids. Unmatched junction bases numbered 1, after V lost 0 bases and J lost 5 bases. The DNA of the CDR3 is TGTGCCAGCAGCTTAGCAGGGGGCCACGAGCAGTACTTC. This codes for CASSLAGGHEQYF.

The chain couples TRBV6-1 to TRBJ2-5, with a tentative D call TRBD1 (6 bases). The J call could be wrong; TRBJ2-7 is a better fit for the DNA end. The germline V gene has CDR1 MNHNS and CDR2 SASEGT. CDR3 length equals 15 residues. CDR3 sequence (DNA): TGTGCCAGCACCGAGATGGGGGCCTGGTCCTACGAGCAGTACTTC. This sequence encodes CASTEMGAWSYEQYF.

The CDR3 nucleotides read TGCGCCAGCAGCCTAGCGGGAGCCGAAGGGGGGCAGTACTTC. Protein sequence: CASSLAGAEGGQYF. This chain links TRBV5-1 with TRBJ2-7; 10 bases line up with TRBD2. CDR1 SGHRS and CDR2 YFSETQ come from the germline V gene. The CDR3 runs 14 residues. The V gene end was trimmed by 4 bases and the J gene end by 9 bases; junction bases not matched to a gene: 10.

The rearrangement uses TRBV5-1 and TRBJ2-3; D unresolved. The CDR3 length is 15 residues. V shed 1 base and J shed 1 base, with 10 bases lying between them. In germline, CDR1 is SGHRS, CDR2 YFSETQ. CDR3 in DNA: TGCGCCAGCAGCTTGAGAGGAGACGGCACAGATACGCAGTATTTT. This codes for CASSLRGDGTDTQYF. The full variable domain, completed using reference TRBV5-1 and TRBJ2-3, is KAGVTQTPRYLIKTRGQQVTLSCSPISGHRSVSWYQQTPGQGLQFLFEYFSETQRNKGNFPGRFSGRQFSNSRSEMNVSTLELGDSALYLCASSLRGDGTDTQYFGPGTRLTVL.